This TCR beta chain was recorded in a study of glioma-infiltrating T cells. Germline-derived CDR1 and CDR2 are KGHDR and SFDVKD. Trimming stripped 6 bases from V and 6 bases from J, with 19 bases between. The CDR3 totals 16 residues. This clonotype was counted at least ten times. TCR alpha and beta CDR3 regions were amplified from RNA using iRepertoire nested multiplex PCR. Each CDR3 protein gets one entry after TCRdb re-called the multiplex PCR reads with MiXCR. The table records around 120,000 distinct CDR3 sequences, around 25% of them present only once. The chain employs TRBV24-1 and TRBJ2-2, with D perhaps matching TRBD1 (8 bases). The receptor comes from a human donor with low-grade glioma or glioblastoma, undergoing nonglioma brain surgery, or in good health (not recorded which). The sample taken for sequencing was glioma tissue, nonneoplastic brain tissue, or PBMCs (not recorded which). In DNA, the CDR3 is TGTGCCACCAGTCCACCCGACAGGGGAGGGGCCGGGGAGCTGTTTTTT. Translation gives CATSPPDRGGAGELFF.